Sequencing of this T cell receptor beta chain was carried out in a study of cytomegalovirus exposure and HLA in healthy donors (TCRdb year 2017). Regarding the study in general: A later analysis indicated that the 90 to 150 validation repertoires were generated on the platform also employed for the approximately 690 repertoires of the first cohort. The study was designed to test whether signatures of past pathogen exposure could be identified by cataloging public T cell receptors. Along with the roughly 710-subject first cohort, a separate validation cohort of over 90 different subjects was used. High-throughput TCR immunosequencing, statistical association of individual TCRs with disease status, and machine learning were combined to predict cytomegalovirus infection status. The study at large found these results: The classifier was reported to diagnose cytomegalovirus status with high specificity and sensitivity in both the original cohort and the validation cohort. According to the authors, the approach could potentially be generalized to other disease states and immunological phenotypes. The validation cohort had no HLA typing available for a later analysis, so co-occurrence within that cohort was assessed over all 120 or so repertoires. Of the cluster scores, about 94% were above 0 in a later analysis, which found that TCRs clustered in the first cohort also tended to co-occur in the 120 validation repertoires. In vitro tests confirmed that a few of the cytomegalovirus-associated TCR beta chains recognize cytomegalovirus antigens. In the study, some 160 TCR beta chains were listed as associated with cytomegalovirus. Most TCR sequences were observed very rarely across donors, whereas some public TCRs were present in many individuals.

For this clone: The target of this receptor is not known. Nothing much larger sits one base from this clone, and base qualities are not available.

Libraries were built with the immunoSEQ multiplex PCR assay. The study's own analysis went as follows. A statistical classification framework was built for diagnosing cytomegalovirus status from the catalog of TCR beta chain sequences. TCRdb's version of the immuneACCESS table is confined to in-frame rearrangements and falls short of the full clone set. An unresolved V gene accounts for under half of the shortfall where checked; the remainder is of unknown origin. V, J and clone size derive from that table, while D and trimming were established from the DNA sequence. The sample table shows about 180,000 clones, and roughly 86% are seen once. The ten largest clones add up to about 2.5% of the sample. The donors belonged to the validation cohort of under 150 subjects, which was separate from the roughly 670-subject first cohort. Via the germline V gene (reference sequence), CDR1 is SEHNR and CDR2 FQNEAQ. V is shortened by 6 bases, J by 7 bases, and the region joining them spans 16 bases. The CDR3 holds 13 amino acids from the cysteine to the phenylalanine. Only CDR3 DNA remains: 39 bases, in frame from the first base.

Material: PBMCs. The rearranged segments are TRBV7-9 and TRBJ2-7; no D gene is confidently identified. The sequence was obtained from a man between 18 and 29 years old in good health and CMV-seropositive. The CDR3 protein: CASSPPARREQYF. In nucleotides, the sequence is TGTGCCAGCAGTCCACCAGCTCGGAGAGAGCAGTACTTC.